The 28 T cell receptor beta chains below all came from one sample that was sequenced in a study of cytomegalovirus exposure and HLA in healthy donors. Vbeta (60) and Jbeta (13) primers were used in the PCR. TCRdb keeps only in-frame clones here, not all; method: immunoSEQ multiplex PCR. The sample contains about 140,000 clones, 84% of which appear only once. The material sequenced was PBMCs. The source is a boy younger than 10 in good health and CMV-seronegative.

This rearrangement joins TRBV4-3 to TRBJ2-1; D gene uncertain. V gave up 1 base and J gave up 9 bases, with 7 bases separating them. The CDR3 consists of 12 residues. Germline CDR1 and CDR2: LGHNA and YSLEER. CDR3 DNA: TGCGCCAGCAGCCAAGGAGATAGTGAGCAGTTCTTC. As protein: CASSQGDSEQFF.

The V gene is TRBV28, the J gene TRBJ1-5; no firm D call. V lost 3 bases and J 6 bases, leaving 6 bases between the germline ends. Per germline, CDR1 MDHEN and CDR2 SYDVKM. The CDR3 length is 12 residues. The CDR3 DNA sequence: TGTGCCAGCAGTTTCTCGTCTCAGCCCCAGCATTTT. Amino acids: CASSFSSQPQHF. The full variable domain, its missing parts supplied by reference TRBV28 and TRBJ1-5, is DVKVTQSSRYLVKRTGEKVFLECVQDMDHENMFWYRQDPGLGLRLIYFSYDVKMKEKGDIPEGYSVSREKKERFSLILESASTNQTSMYLCASSFSSQPQHFGDGTRLSIL.

The chain recombines TRBV5-4 with TRBJ1-2; D unclear. Trimming removed 1 base from V and 5 bases from J, with 9 bases in between. CDR3 size: 13 residues. Germline CDR1 reads SGHNT; CDR2 reads YYREEE (reference sequence). The CDR3 DNA follows: TGTGCCAGCAGCTTGTCTGAGGTTTATGGCTACACCTTC. Its translation is CASSLSEVYGYTF.

This chain links TRBV18 with TRBJ1-4; tentative D call: TRBD1 (5 bases). Germline CDR1 is KGHSH and CDR2 is LQKENI. The CDR3 covers 19 residues. V shed 3 bases and J shed 0 bases, with 20 bases lying between them. The CDR3 here is CASSPGLWGLYATNEKLFF. The CDR3 nucleotides are TGTGCCAGCTCACCGGGACTGTGGGGACTGTATGCAACTAATGAAAAACTGTTTTTT.

The chain carries TRBV10-3 and TRBJ1-1; no definite D call. Trimming cost V 3 bases and J 7 bases, with 12 bases left between them. The CDR3 runs to 13 residues. In germline, CDR1 is ENHRY, CDR2 SYGVKD. The CDR3 region is CAISDARVIEAFF. Here the CDR3 DNA reads TGTGCCATCAGTGACGCACGGGTGATTGAAGCTTTCTTT.

This chain joins TRBV4-3 and TRBJ2-7; 10 nucleotides line up with TRBD2. V shed 5 bases, J shed 5 bases, and the junction held 3 bases outside the gene matches. The CDR3 covers 13 residues. CDR1 and CDR2 from the germline V gene are LGHNA and YSLEER. The CDR3 sequence: CASSVLAGDEQYF. CDR3 bases: TGCGCCAGCAGCGTTCTAGCGGGAGACGAGCAGTACTTC.

CDR3 in amino acids: CASSSDSYGYTF. The DNA of the CDR3 is TGTGCCAGCAGCTCCGACAGCTATGGCTACACCTTC. The rearrangement joins TRBV5-4 to TRBJ1-2; maybe TRBD1 (5 bases). CDR1 and CDR2 from the germline V gene are SGHNT and YYREEE (reference sequence). The CDR3 length is 12 residues. V was clipped by 3 bases and J by 4 bases, with 7 bases between them.

This chain joins TRBV19 and TRBJ1-1, with a weak D call TRBD1 (6 bases). This CDR3 is 15 amino acids long. Germline values: CDR1 LNHDA, CDR2 SQIVND (reference sequence). V dropped 4 bases and J dropped 6 bases, with 18 bases sitting between them. The CDR3 DNA reads TGTGCCAGTAGTACCTCTTCAGGGTGGGGGCCTGAAGCTTTCTTT. Translated: CASSTSSGWGPEAFF.

The V and J genes are TRBV4-3 and TRBJ2-2; TRBD2 matches 10 bases. Trimming at V came to 0 bases and at J to 5 bases, leaving 3 bases not matched to a gene. The CDR3 is 16 residues long. Germline V gene sequence: CDR1 LGHNA, CDR2 YSLEER. This chain's CDR3 is CASSQDLAGETGELFF. For the CDR3, the DNA is TGCGCCAGCAGCCAAGATCTAGCGGGAGAAACCGGGGAGCTGTTTTTT.

This chain joins TRBV11-3 and TRBJ1-1, with 7 bases aligning to TRBD1. J was trimmed by 2 bases and V by 3 bases; bases with no gene match: 3. The CDR3 is 14 amino acids. Germline loops: CDR1 SGHNT, CDR2 YENEEA. The CDR3 loop reads CASSFQGGNTEAFF. In DNA, the CDR3 is TGTGCCAGCAGCTTTCAGGGGGGAAACACTGAAGCTTTCTTT. Full variable domain (remainder filled in from reference TRBV11-3 and TRBJ1-1): EAGVVQSPRYKIIEKKQPVAFWCNPISGHNTLYWYLQNLGQGPELLIRYENEEAVDDSQLPKDRFSAERLKGVDSTLKIQPAELGDSAVYLCASSFQGGNTEAFFGQGTRLTVV.

The chain links TRBV7-3 to TRBJ2-1; 10 bases fit TRBD1. This CDR3 has 16 residues. The V and J ends lost 5 bases and 10 bases, in that order; junction bases with no gene match: 14. Germline V CDR1 and CDR2: SGHTA, FQGTGA. The DNA for the CDR3 is TGTGCCAGCAGCCTCGGGGAGGGACAGGGGAGAGGGGAGCAGTTCTTC. This gives the protein CASSLGEGQGRGEQFF.

To note about this clone: This is likely a read error, given that the CDR3 carries no conserved phenylalanine or tryptophan at its end. V gene TRBV6-5 combines with J gene TRBJ2-7, with 10 bases identical to TRBD1. The ends lost 0 bases at V and 4 bases at J; junction bases unmatched: 3. Germline V gene data show CDR1 as MNHEY and CDR2 as SVGAGI. The CDR3 has 15 residues. CDR3 region: CASSYSDRGLYEQYS. The DNA for the CDR3 is TGTGCCAGCAGTTACTCAGACAGGGGGCTATACGAGCAGTACTCC.

The chain is built from TRBV27 and TRBJ1-1, with D maybe TRBD1 (6 bases). This CDR3 is 14 amino acids long. Trimming stripped 7 bases from V and 5 bases from J, with 17 bases between. The germline V gene has CDR1 MNHEY and CDR2 SMNVEV (reference sequence). The CDR3 nucleotides read TGTGCCAGCACCCAGGGCAGGGGCCGGACTGAAGCTTTCTTT. It encodes CASTQGRGRTEAFF.

J is TRBJ1-5 and V is TRBV5-1; D not resolved. Deletions cut 2 bases from V and 3 bases from J, with 12 bases between. This CDR3 spans 15 amino acids. CDR1 SGHRS and CDR2 YFSETQ come from the germline V gene. The CDR3 loop reads CASSLLGGSNQPQHF. The CDR3 DNA reads as TGCGCCAGCAGCTTATTAGGAGGGTCCAATCAGCCCCAGCATTTT.

This chain joins TRBV6-1 and TRBJ1-5; D might be TRBD1 (5 bases). Germline CDR1 and CDR2: MNHNS and SASEGT. The CDR3 is 13 amino acids. Deletions cut 2 bases from V and 9 bases from J, with 11 bases between. This chain's CDR3 is CASSERSQGPQHF. The CDR3 region has the DNA TGTGCCAGCAGTGAACGGAGCCAGGGGCCCCAGCATTTT.

The chain couples TRBV5-4 to TRBJ2-7; possibly TRBD1 for D (6 bases). The V and J ends lost 3 bases and 0 bases respectively, with 10 bases between them. CDR3 size: 14 residues. CDR1 is SGHNT, CDR2 YYREEE, per germline (reference sequence). CDR3 coding DNA: TGTGCCAGCAGCTCTCAGGGGACCTCCTACGAGCAGTACTTC. Amino acid sequence: CASSSQGTSYEQYF.

V usage is TRBV4-1 and J usage is TRBJ1-1; TRBD1 matches at 8 bases. V dropped 4 bases and J dropped 5; count of bases not matched to a gene: 3. The CDR3 contains 13 residues. Germline V gene lookup returns CDR1 MGHRA and CDR2 YSYEKL. The DNA of the CDR3 is TGCGCCAGCAGCCGACAGGGGTTTACTGAAGCTTTCTTT. Translated, it gives CASSRQGFTEAFF.

The V call is TRBV6-5, the J call TRBJ2-1; D perhaps matches TRBD2 (5 bases). V lost 8 bases, J lost 0 bases, and 8 bases lay in between. This CDR3 is 13 amino acids long. Per germline, CDR1 MNHEY and CDR2 SVGAGI. The CDR3 here is CASSGSSYNEQFF. CDR3 sequence (DNA): TGTGCCAGCTCTGGGAGCTCCTACAATGAGCAGTTCTTC.

This clone was found once. CDR3 region: CASSSATSGSHEQFF. DNA for the CDR3: TGCGCCAGCAGCTCCGCGACTAGCGGGAGCCATGAGCAGTTCTTC. This chain connects TRBV5-1 to TRBJ2-1, with 12 bases that match TRBD2. CDR1 and CDR2 (germline): SGHRS, YFSETQ. The V segment lost 3 bases and the J segment 8 bases; nucleotides outside the gene matches: 6. The CDR3 extends over 15 amino acids. The variable domain in full, with the rest retrieved from reference TRBV5-1 and TRBJ2-1, is KAGVTQTPRYLIKTRGQQVTLSCSPISGHRSVSWYQQTPGQGLQFLFEYFSETQRNKGNFPGRFSGRQFSNSRSEMNVSTLELGDSALYLCASSSATSGSHEQFFGPGTRLTVL.

The chain recombines TRBV5-1 with TRBJ1-6; the D gene is possibly TRBD1 (6 bases). This CDR3 has 16 amino acids. V lost 0 bases to trimming and J lost 5 bases, with 12 bases between them. The germline gives CDR1 SGHRS, CDR2 YFSETQ. The CDR3: CASSLDRAANNSPLHF. The CDR3 coding sequence is TGCGCCAGCAGCTTGGACAGGGCCGCGAATAATTCACCCCTCCACTTT.

The J gene is TRBJ2-1, the V gene TRBV9, with TRBD2 identical over 7 bases. The V and J ends lost 0 bases and 6 bases, in that order; junction bases with no gene match: 6. The CDR3 runs 15 residues. CDR1 and CDR2 from the germline V gene are SGDLS and YYNGEE. This chain's CDR3 is CASSVVAGVFNEQFF. The CDR3 DNA reads TGTGCCAGCAGCGTAGTGGCGGGAGTGTTCAATGAGCAGTTCTTC.

This clone was seen a few times. The rearrangement joins TRBV5-6 to TRBJ1-2; 12 nucleotides match TRBD1. Unmatched junction bases numbered 6, after V lost 1 base and J lost 2 bases. CDR1 SGHDT and CDR2 YYEEEE come from the germline V gene. The CDR3 has 17 amino acids. This CDR3 reads CASSLRGGQGANYGYTF. The CDR3 coding sequence is TGTGCCAGCAGCTTGAGAGGGGGACAGGGGGCGAACTATGGCTACACCTTC.

The V gene is TRBV7-8, the J gene TRBJ1-5, with D maybe TRBD1 (6 bases). CDR1 and CDR2 (germline): SGHVS, FQNEAQ. V was shortened by 5 bases and J by 6 bases, with 11 bases between the two germline ends. The CDR3 is 13 amino acids. The CDR3 is CASSDRKLQPQHF. DNA for the CDR3: TGTGCCAGCAGCGACAGGAAACTTCAGCCCCAGCATTTT.

V is TRBV6-4 and J is TRBJ2-1, with 9 bases aligning to TRBD2. J was trimmed by 9 bases and V by 0 bases; bases with no gene match: 6. The CDR3 sequence is 15 residues long. CDR1 MRHNA and CDR2 SNTAGT come from the germline V gene. CDR3 nucleotides: TGTGCCAGCAGTGACTCAGGCGGGGGGGCCGGTGAGCAGTTCTTC. Translated: CASSDSGGGAGEQFF.

V is TRBV6-1 and J is TRBJ2-6; the D gene is possibly TRBD1 (6 bases). There are 21 residues in the CDR3. CDR1 MNHNS and CDR2 SASEGT come from the germline V gene. Trimming cost V 1 base and J 0 bases, with 22 bases left between them. CDR3 nucleotide sequence: TGTGCCAGCAGTGAAGGGGGAGACTGGACAGAAGCCCTCTCTGGGGCCAACGTCCTGACTTTC. It encodes CASSEGGDWTEALSGANVLTF.

This clone was seen once. V usage is TRBV5-1 and J usage is TRBJ2-7, with D hard to call. V shed 4 bases and J shed 0 bases, with 20 bases lying between them. Germline V CDR1 and CDR2: SGHRS, YFSETQ. This CDR3 spans 17 amino acids. The CDR3 DNA is TGCGCCAGCAGCCCGATAATGGGCTCAATGAGCTCCTACGAGCAGTACTTC. Amino acid sequence: CASSPIMGSMSSYEQYF.

The rearrangement joins TRBV10-1 to TRBJ2-3, with D possibly TRBD2 on 6 matching bases. This CDR3 contains 15 residues. Germline-derived CDR1 and CDR2 are WNHNN and SYGVQD (reference sequence). V was pared by 3 bases and J by 1 base, with 11 bases between. This CDR3 is CASSEGGTGTDTQYF. DNA of the CDR3: TGCGCCAGCAGTGAAGGCGGGACGGGCACAGATACGCAGTATTTT.

CDR3 DNA sequence: TGTGCCAGCAGCTCTACAGGAGGGGCAACGAACTATGGCTACACCTTC. Its translation is CASSSTGGATNYGYTF. The chain links TRBV11-3 to TRBJ1-2, with D perhaps matching TRBD1 (5 bases). The CDR3 totals 16 residues. Trimming shortened V by 4 bases and J by 2 bases, and 17 bases separated the two germline ends. Germline V gene lookup returns CDR1 SGHNT and CDR2 YENEEA.